This T cell receptor (beta chain) was sequenced during a study of shared clonotypes between healthy human individuals. Deletions cut 6 bases from V and 4 bases from J, with 10 bases between. There are 13 residues in the CDR3. CDR1 and CDR2 (germline): MNHEY, SVGAGI. This table comes from immunoSEQ multiplex PCR, and its TCRdb copy is limited to in-frame clones, with some not included. The table has about 1,500,000 clones, roughly 96% seen once. This chain uses TRBV6-5 with TRBJ1-3; TRBD1 is a possible D gene (6 bases). This sequence was found in a man aged 25 to 45 in good health. The sequencing input was naive CD4+ T cells sorted from blood. Subset defined: CD45RA+ positively selected. CDR3 bases: TGTGCCAGCAGGACAGGCTCCGGAAACACCATATATTTT. Translation: CASRTGSGNTIYF.